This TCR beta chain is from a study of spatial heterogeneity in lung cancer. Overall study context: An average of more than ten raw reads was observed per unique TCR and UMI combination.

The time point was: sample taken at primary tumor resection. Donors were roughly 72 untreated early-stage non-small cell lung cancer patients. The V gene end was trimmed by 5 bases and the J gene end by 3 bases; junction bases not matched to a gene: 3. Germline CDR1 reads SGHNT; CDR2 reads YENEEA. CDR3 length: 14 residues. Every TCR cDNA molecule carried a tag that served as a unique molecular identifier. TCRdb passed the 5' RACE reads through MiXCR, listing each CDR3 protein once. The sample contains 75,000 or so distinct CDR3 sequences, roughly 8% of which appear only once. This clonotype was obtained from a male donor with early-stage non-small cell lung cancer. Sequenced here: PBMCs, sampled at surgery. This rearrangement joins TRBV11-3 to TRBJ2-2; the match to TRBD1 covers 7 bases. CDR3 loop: CASSPTGYTGELFF. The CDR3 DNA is TGTGCCAGCAGCCCGACAGGGTACACCGGGGAGCTGTTTTTT.